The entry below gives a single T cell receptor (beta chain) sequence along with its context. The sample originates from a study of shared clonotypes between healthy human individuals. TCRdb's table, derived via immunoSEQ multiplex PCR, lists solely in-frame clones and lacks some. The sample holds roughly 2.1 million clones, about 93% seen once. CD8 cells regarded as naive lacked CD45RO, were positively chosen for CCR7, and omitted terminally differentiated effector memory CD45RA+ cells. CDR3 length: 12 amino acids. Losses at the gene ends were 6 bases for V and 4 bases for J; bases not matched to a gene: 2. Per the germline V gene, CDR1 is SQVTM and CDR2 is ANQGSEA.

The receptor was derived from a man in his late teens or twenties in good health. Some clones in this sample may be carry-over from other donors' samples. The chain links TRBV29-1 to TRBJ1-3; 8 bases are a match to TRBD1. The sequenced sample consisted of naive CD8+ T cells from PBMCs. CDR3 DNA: TGCAGCGTCCGGACAGGGGGAAACACCATATATTTT. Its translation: CSVRTGGNTIYF.